One sample yielded the 26 T cell receptor beta chains listed below, sequenced in a study of shared clonotypes between healthy human individuals. Clones were read by immunoSEQ multiplex PCR, and TCRdb kept only the in-frame ones, dropping some. The sample yields some 2.1 million clones, roughly 96% seen once. Sequencing was carried out using naive CD4+ T cells sorted from blood. Subset denoted: CD45RA+ positively selected. The receptor source for this set is a young man in good health.

The V and J genes are TRBV7-2 and TRBJ1-1; no firm D call. The ends were cut back, 1 base at V and 4 bases at J, with 13 bases in the middle. This CDR3 region has 15 residues. Looked up from germline, CDR1 is SGHTA and CDR2 is FQGNSA. CDR3 nucleotide sequence: TGTGCCAGCAGCTTAGAGGTCGTGAGAGTCACTGAAGCTTTCTTT. This translates into CASSLEVVRVTEAFF.

The chain recombines TRBV18 with TRBJ2-7, with a weak D call TRBD1 (6 bases). The CDR3 runs to 15 residues. Per germline, CDR1 KGHSH and CDR2 LQKENI. The germline V and J ends were trimmed by 4 bases and 1 base, with 14 bases remaining between them. CDR3 in DNA: TGTGCCAGCTCACTGGACAGAAATCCATCCTACGAGCAGTACTTC. Translating it yields CASSLDRNPSYEQYF.

The chain recombines TRBV5-8 with TRBJ1-6; no firm D call. Between the trimmed V and J ends, which lost 0 bases and 11 bases, there was a span of 3 bases. This CDR3 region has 11 residues. Germline V gene data show CDR1 as SGHTS and CDR2 as YDEGEE. CDR3 in DNA: TGTGCCAGCAGCTTGGATGCACCCCTCCACTTT. This codes for CASSLDAPLHF.

The rearrangement joins TRBV2 to TRBJ1-6; tentatively, D is TRBD1 (6 bases). Germline V CDR1 and CDR2: SNHLY, FYNNEI. This CDR3 has 13 amino acids. The germline V and J ends were trimmed by 6 bases and 10 bases, with 13 bases remaining between them. CDR3 region: CASSARGGSPLHF. In nucleotides, the CDR3 is TGTGCCAGCAGCGCTAGGGGGGGGTCACCCCTCCACTTT.

On this clone itself: Other nucleotide sequences in the sample specify the same CDR3. The CDR3 nucleotides are TGTGCCTGGAGTCTAAAAGATACGCAGTATTTT. Its protein is CAWSLKDTQYF. This rearrangement joins TRBV30 to TRBJ2-3; no clear D. The germline CDR1 and CDR2 sequences are GTSNPN and SVGIG (reference sequence). This CDR3 contains 11 residues. Deletions cut 2 bases from V and 5 bases from J, with 5 bases between.

The gene calls are TRBV2 and TRBJ1-5; D unresolved. From germline, CDR1 is SNHLY and CDR2 FYNNEI. This CDR3 region has 14 residues. The V end was cut by 3 bases, the J end by 2 bases, with 8 bases between. CDR3 sequence: CASSENSGNQPQHF. The CDR3 DNA is TGTGCCAGCAGTGAGAACAGCGGCAATCAGCCCCAGCATTTT.

The rearrangement joins TRBV7-2 to TRBJ2-5; 8 bases are a match to TRBD1. Judging by the DNA end, TRBJ2-7 fits better; the J call may be wrong. Germline V gives CDR1 SGHTA, CDR2 FQGNSA. This CDR3 region has 14 residues. CDR3 amino acids: CASSRTGGTYEQYF. CDR3 nucleotide sequence: TGTGCCAGCAGCCGCACAGGGGGAACCTACGAGCAGTACTTC.

The chain couples TRBV28 to TRBJ2-7, with D maybe TRBD1 (7 bases). The CDR3 covers 15 residues. V lost 4 bases, J lost 4 bases, and 17 bases lay in between. Germline V gene data show CDR1 as MDHEN and CDR2 as SYDVKM. The CDR3 DNA sequence: TGTGCCAGCAGTTGGGTTCCGGCAGGGGGGTACGAGCAGTACTTC. Amino acid sequence: CASSWVPAGGYEQYF.

V is TRBV30 and J is TRBJ2-7; TRBD1 agrees at 7 bases. With 2 bases clipped from V and 3 bases from J, the junction kept 4 bases outside the gene matches. Germline-derived CDR1 and CDR2 are GTSNPN and SVGIG (reference sequence). The CDR3 sequence is 13 residues long. This CDR3 is CAWSRPGGYEQYF. The CDR3 DNA follows: TGTGCCTGGAGTCGGCCAGGGGGCTACGAGCAGTACTTC. The whole variable domain, filled in from reference TRBV30 and TRBJ2-7, reads SQTIHQWPATLVQPVGSPLSLECTVEGTSNPNLYWYRQAAGRGLQLLFYSVGIGQISSEVPQNLSASRPQDRQFILSSKKLLLSDSGFYLCAWSRPGGYEQYFGPGTRLTVT.

The chain combines TRBV21-1 with TRBJ2-7; TRBD1 is the table's D call and was not checked against the DNA. TRBV21-1 is marked as a pseudogene. The CDR3 runs 21 residues. CDR3 nucleotide sequence: TGTGCCAGCAGCAAAATGTTCTGTGGACCGGGACAGGGCTCCTCTCCCTACGAGCAGTACTTC. This encodes CASSKMFCGPGQGSSPYEQYF.

CDR3 residues: CASSLGDYSNQPQHF. The DNA for the CDR3 is TGCGCCAGCAGCTTGGGAGACTATAGCAATCAGCCCCAGCATTTT. The chain links TRBV5-1 to TRBJ1-5; D ambiguous. In germline, CDR1 is SGHRS, CDR2 YFSETQ. The CDR3 covers 15 residues. The V end lost 0 bases, the J end lost 0 bases, and 7 bases lay between the germline ends.

The V call is TRBV27, the J call TRBJ2-7, with D maybe TRBD2 (6 bases). V lost 3 bases to trimming and J lost 0 bases, with 9 bases between them. Germline CDR1 reads MNHEY; CDR2 reads SMNVEV (reference sequence). The length of the CDR3 is 14 residues. CDR3 coding DNA: TGTGCCAGCAGTTTGCGTAGCGGCTCCTACGAGCAGTACTTC. It is translated as CASSLRSGSYEQYF.

The genes are TRBV6-5 and TRBJ1-1; weak D call: TRBD1 (5 bases). Germline CDR1 and CDR2: MNHEY and SVGAGI. V gave up 2 bases and J gave up 8 bases, with 9 bases separating them. This CDR3 comprises 12 residues. CDR3 sequence reads: CASSYVQGEAFF. DNA for the CDR3: TGTGCCAGCAGTTACGTCCAGGGCGAAGCTTTCTTT.

The J gene is TRBJ1-3, the V gene TRBV30; TRBD1 aligns across 7 bases. The V gene's germline CDR1 is GTSNPN and CDR2 SVGIG (reference sequence). V lost 2 bases to trimming and J lost 2 bases; unmatched junction nucleotides: 6. This CDR3 has 15 amino acids. CDR3 in amino acids: CAWSTYRGAGNTIYF. The CDR3 nucleotides are TGTGCCTGGAGTACCTACAGGGGAGCTGGAAACACCATATATTTT.

The chain joins TRBV30 to TRBJ1-5; no reliable D call. Trimming took off 1 base at V and 0 bases at J, with 7 bases between the two ends. Germline V gene lookup returns CDR1 GTSNPN and CDR2 SVGIG (reference sequence). The CDR3 is made up of 14 amino acids. In nucleotides, the CDR3 is TGTGCCTGGAGTGGTTCCCTTAGCAATCAGCCCCAGCATTTT. This encodes CAWSGSLSNQPQHF.

The chain links TRBV18 to TRBJ2-5; weak D call: TRBD2 (5 bases). CDR3 length: 14 amino acids. CDR1 KGHSH and CDR2 LQKENI come from the germline V gene. V was pared by 3 bases and J by 3 bases, with 11 bases between. This chain's CDR3 is CASSPGNQEETQYF. As DNA, the CDR3 is TGTGCCAGCTCACCCGGGAACCAGGAAGAGACCCAGTACTTC.

The genes are TRBV9 and TRBJ2-2, with D possibly being TRBD2 (5 bases). Trimming removed 0 bases from V and 6 bases from J, with 9 bases in between. The CDR3 covers 14 residues. Germline V lookup: CDR1 SGDLS, CDR2 YYNGEE. The CDR3 here is CASSVVHGAGELFF. CDR3 nucleotide sequence: TGTGCCAGCAGCGTAGTCCACGGGGCCGGGGAGCTGTTTTTT.

The V and J genes are TRBV18 and TRBJ2-3; D might be TRBD2 (5 bases). The CDR3 length is 14 residues. Germline V gene data show CDR1 as KGHSH and CDR2 as LQKENI. Trimming stripped 3 bases from V and 5 bases from J, with 12 bases between. The CDR3 nucleotides are TGTGCCAGCTCACCGGCCGCGGGCCAAGATACGCAGTATTTT. This encodes CASSPAAGQDTQYF.

DNA for the CDR3: TGTGCCAGCTCACCACCAGGGGGACAGGGGTCCTACGAGCAGTACTTC. Translation: CASSPPGGQGSYEQYF. The chain links TRBV18 to TRBJ2-7; 10 bases are shared with TRBD1. The germline gives CDR1 KGHSH, CDR2 LQKENI. Germline trimming cut 0 bases from V and 1 base from J; bases unmatched to any gene: 3. The CDR3 is made up of 16 amino acids.

This rearrangement joins TRBV7-3 to TRBJ2-3, with TRBD2 matching 10 bases. The germline V gene encodes CDR1 SGHTA and CDR2 FQGTGA. J lost 3 bases, V lost 5 bases, and 5 bases had no gene match. The CDR3 is made up of 15 amino acids. The CDR3 sequence: CASSPGLAATDTQYF. The CDR3 DNA is TGTGCCAGCAGCCCCGGACTAGCGGCTACAGATACGCAGTATTTT.

As regards this clone: One end of the junction fails to match germline, which may point to a read error. This chain uses TRBV28 with TRBJ2-7; 12 bases match TRBD1. The germline gives CDR1 MDHEN, CDR2 SYDVKM. The CDR3 is 14 residues long. CDR3 sequence (DNA): TGTGCCAGCAGTTTTCGGGACAGGGGGCAGGTCGGGGACTTC. This gives the protein CASSFRDRGQVGDF.

CDR3 region: CASSLVGLGAGELFF. CDR3 nucleotide sequence: TGTGCCAGCAGCTTGGTCGGGTTGGGGGCCGGGGAGCTGTTTTTT. The J gene is TRBJ2-2, the V gene TRBV5-4; D might be TRBD1 or TRBD2, each matching 5 bases. There are 15 residues in the CDR3. V shed 0 bases and J shed 6 bases, with 12 bases lying between them. The germline gives CDR1 SGHNT, CDR2 YYREEE (reference sequence).

The chain joins TRBV6-4 to TRBJ1-3; D may be TRBD1 (5 bases). Between the trimmed V and J ends, which lost 8 bases and 3 bases, there was a span of 11 bases. Looked up from germline, CDR1 is MRHNA and CDR2 is SNTAGT. The CDR3 loop spans 13 amino acids. In nucleotides, the CDR3 is TGTGCCAGCCGTGGGGGTCGTGGAAACACCATATATTTT. It yields the protein CASRGGRGNTIYF.

The chain couples TRBV12-5 to TRBJ2-7; possibly TRBD1 for D (6 bases). CDR1 and CDR2 (germline): LGHNT, FRNRAP. The CDR3 runs to 13 residues. The V gene lost 5 bases and the J gene lost 5 bases, with 13 bases spanning the gap. The CDR3 DNA is TGTGCTAGTGGTAGACAGGATTCCGACGAGCAGTACTTC. Translated, it gives CASGRQDSDEQYF.

This rearrangement joins TRBV19 to TRBJ2-3, with no clear D. The CDR3 covers 14 residues. With 7 bases removed from V and 2 bases from J, the gap between germline ends came to 13 bases. CDR1 is LNHDA, CDR2 SQIVND, per germline (reference sequence). The CDR3 region has the DNA TGTGCCAGTACCAAGCAGACGTTCACAGATACGCAGTATTTT. As protein: CASTKQTFTDTQYF.

The chain joins TRBV4-3 to TRBJ2-2; 9 bases line up with TRBD1. This CDR3 contains 16 residues. The V segment lost 0 bases and the J segment 5 bases; nucleotides outside the gene matches: 4. Germline CDR1 and CDR2: LGHNA and YSLEER. CDR3 nucleotides: TGCGCCAGCAGCCAAGATGGGACAGGGTCTACCGGGGAGCTGTTTTTT. Translated: CASSQDGTGSTGELFF.